Detailed here is one T cell receptor beta chain. Its matching antigen is unknown. The data are from a study of cytomegalovirus exposure and HLA in healthy donors. Study-wide results and limits: A few V segments could not be told apart, such as TRBV6-2 and TRBV6-3, and were left out. The listing of 150 to 200 TCR beta chains classed them as cytomegalovirus-associated.

Healthy bone marrow donors made up the donors. Amplification used 60 Vbeta primers and 13 Jbeta primers. Here immunoSEQ multiplex PCR was the method, and the copy in TCRdb shows in-frame clones only, minus some. Of about 150,000 clones in the sample, around two thirds were seen once. CDR3 length equals 14 residues. Germline CDR1 SGHRS, CDR2 YFSETQ. V shed 5 bases and J 1 base; nucleotides not matched to a gene: 5. The rearrangement links TRBV5-1 to TRBJ1-1, with 7 positions matching TRBD1. This receptor was obtained from a male donor in good health and CMV-seronegative. The sample comprised PBMCs. The CDR3 DNA sequence: TGCGCCAGCAGACCTGGACAGGCGAACACTGAAGCTTTCTTT. It encodes CASRPGQANTEAFF.